The clone carrying this TCR beta chain was counted a few times. Its matching antigen is unknown. Trimming stripped 4 bases from V and 2 bases from J, with 12 bases between. CDR1 is MNHEY and CDR2 is SMNVEV in the germline V gene (reference sequence). The CDR3 consists of 15 residues. This record comes from a study of CD4 T cells in relation to SARS-CoV-2 and coronaviruses. CD4+ T cells from unexposed donors were obtained before the COVID-19 pandemic (2011-2018). The cells were cultured for approximately 10 days before CD4+ T cells were isolated. The method was immunoSEQ multiplex PCR; TCRdb's version includes in-frame clones alone and lacks a portion of them. The table lists about 21,000 clones, over 60% of them singletons, with roughly 17% in the top ten.

This chain connects TRBV27 to TRBJ2-1; D may be TRBD2 (6 bases). The source is a human donor in good health. The sample consisted of CD4+ T cells from PBMCs, cultured in vitro. The CDR3 reads CASSSPAGTYNEQFF. The CDR3 DNA reads TGTGCCAGCAGTTCCCCAGCGGGCACCTACAATGAGCAGTTCTTC.